The 16 T cell receptor beta chains reported below all come from one sample, sequenced in a study of T cells after yellow fever vaccination. TCRdb redid the calling of the 5' RACE reads with MiXCR, one entry per CDR3 protein. Of 450,000 to 600,000 distinct CDR3 sequences in the sample, roughly 13% were seen once. The sample consisted of PBMCs, taken on the day of the yellow fever booster vaccination. These receptors came from a man aged 25-45 years who received the YFV17D yellow fever vaccine.

In its sample, this clonotype was seen a few times. The chain is built from TRBV12-3 or TRBV12-4 and TRBJ1-4, with D maybe TRBD1 (6 bases). The CDR3 is 15 amino acids. Trimming cost V 3 bases and J 5 bases, with 13 bases left between them. The CDR3 DNA reads as TGTGCCAGCAGTTTGACAGGAGGACCGAATGAAAAACTGTTTTTT. Translation: CASSLTGGPNEKLFF.

The chain uses TRBV4-3 and TRBJ1-6, with TRBD1 matching 7 bases. Germline CDR1 and CDR2: LGHNA and YSLEER. V was clipped by 1 base and J by 9 bases; unmatched bases: 9. The CDR3 extends over 16 amino acids. The CDR3: CASSQVGQVEISPLHF. For the CDR3, the DNA is TGCGCCAGCAGCCAAGTTGGACAGGTCGAAATTTCACCCCTCCACTTT.

The chain employs TRBV20-1 and TRBJ2-2, with D unresolved. Germline CDR1 DFQATT, CDR2 SNEGSKA (reference sequence). The ends were cut back, 3 bases at V and 3 bases at J, with 8 bases in the middle. The CDR3 is 13 residues long. CDR3 sequence (DNA): TGCAGTGCTAGTGTCAGGCACACCGGGGAGCTGTTTTTT. The encoded protein is CSASVRHTGELFF.

V usage is TRBV27 and J usage is TRBJ2-1; either TRBD1 or TRBD2 may supply D (5 bases each). CDR1 and CDR2 (germline): MNHEY, SMNVEV (reference sequence). This CDR3 has 14 residues. V lost 8 bases and J 6 bases, leaving 17 bases between the germline ends. CDR3 loop: CASSGRARVNEQFF. The CDR3, as DNA: TGTGCCAGCTCGGGACGGGCGAGGGTCAATGAGCAGTTCTTC.

This clonotype occurred a few times. The chain carries TRBV7-3 and TRBJ2-3, with D perhaps TRBD2 (6 bases). This CDR3 spans 13 amino acids. Trimming took 6 bases from V and 5 from J, leaving 12 bases between them. Germline V gives CDR1 SGHTA, CDR2 FQGTGA. The DNA for the CDR3 is TGTGCCAGCAGTGAACCGGGACTAGATACGCAGTATTTT. Its translation: CASSEPGLDTQYF.

V gene TRBV9 combines with J gene TRBJ2-3; tentative D call: TRBD2 (6 bases). The CDR3 runs 17 residues. V lost 4 bases, J lost 2 bases, and 20 bases lay in between. The germline V gene encodes CDR1 SGDLS and CDR2 YYNGEE. The CDR3 DNA sequence: TGTGCCAGCAGCCCACCGTCCGGAGGGATGCACACAGATACGCAGTATTTT. As protein: CASSPPSGGMHTDTQYF.

This clonotype was seen more than once but under ten times. The chain uses TRBV15 and TRBJ2-7, with TRBD1 as a possible D gene (5 bases). CDR1 and CDR2 from the germline V gene are LNHNV and YYDKDF (reference sequence). The CDR3 is 13 residues long. V was pared by 0 bases and J by 2 bases, with 5 bases between. CDR3 in DNA: TGTGCCACCAGCAGAGAGGGGCCCTACGAGCAGTACTTC. Translating it yields CATSREGPYEQYF.

This clonotype was counted a few times. This chain links TRBV5-1 with TRBJ1-2, with a weak D call TRBD1 (6 bases). CDR1 SGHRS and CDR2 YFSETQ come from the germline V gene. V was trimmed by 1 base and J by 2 bases, leaving 12 bases between them. The CDR3 spans 15 residues. This CDR3 reads CASSLTGLGNYGYTF. In DNA form, the CDR3 reads TGCGCCAGCAGCTTGACAGGGCTAGGGAACTATGGCTACACCTTC.

The V and J genes are TRBV29-1 and TRBJ2-1, with TRBD1 matching 7 bases. The CDR3 contains 14 residues. V gave up 5 bases and J gave up 3 bases; unmatched junction bases: 7. Per germline, CDR1 SQVTM and CDR2 ANQGSEA. The CDR3 protein is CSVNGQVDYNEQFF. The CDR3 region has the DNA TGCAGCGTTAACGGACAGGTTGACTACAATGAGCAGTTCTTC.

This rearrangement joins TRBV10-3 to TRBJ2-1; 11 bases are a match to TRBD2. J lost 8 bases, V lost 10 bases, and 13 bases had no gene match. The CDR3 totals 15 residues. The germline CDR1 and CDR2 sequences are ENHRY and SYGVKD. CDR3 bases: TGTGCCACCAGGGGTACTAGCGGGAGAAGCTATGAGCAGTTCTTC. This codes for CATRGTSGRSYEQFF.

This chain connects TRBV7-9 to TRBJ1-6, with D tentatively TRBD1 (5 bases). This CDR3 is 14 amino acids long. CDR1 and CDR2 from the germline V gene are SEHNR and FQNEAQ (reference sequence). Trimming shortened V by 5 bases and J by 8 bases, and 13 bases separated the two germline ends. This CDR3 is CASSHNGGDSPLHF. For the CDR3, the DNA is TGTGCCAGCAGCCACAATGGGGGGGATTCACCCCTCCACTTT.

This clonotype was observed at least ten times. The chain recombines TRBV18 with TRBJ2-3, with D unclear. Trimming left V 8 bases short and J 2 bases short, with 5 bases between. The CDR3 is made up of 11 amino acids. Germline V gene data show CDR1 as KGHSH and CDR2 as LQKENI. The CDR3 DNA reads TGTGCCAGCAGCCCCACAGATACGCAGTATTTT. Its translation is CASSPTDTQYF.

The rearrangement links TRBV28 to TRBJ2-1; 11 nucleotides align to TRBD2. The length of the CDR3 is 15 residues. V shed 5 bases, J shed 5 bases, and the junction held 5 bases outside the gene matches. The V gene's germline CDR1 is MDHEN and CDR2 SYDVKM. The CDR3 sequence: CASSPGLAGHNEQFF. The CDR3, as DNA: TGTGCCAGCAGTCCCGGACTAGCGGGTCACAATGAGCAGTTCTTC.

This chain links TRBV5-1 with TRBJ1-4, with D possibly matching TRBD1 (5 bases). Germline-derived CDR1 and CDR2 are SGHRS and YFSETQ. This CDR3 comprises 15 residues. Trimming pared 2 bases from V and 5 bases from J, leaving 13 bases between. The CDR3 protein is CASSLTGGANEKLFF. CDR3 coding DNA: TGCGCCAGCAGCTTAACAGGCGGCGCCAATGAAAAACTGTTTTTT.

A few counts support this clonotype. The V gene is TRBV6-1, the J gene TRBJ2-7; D gene ambiguous. Trimming pared 4 bases from V and 3 bases from J, leaving 7 bases between. The CDR3 runs to 12 residues. The germline V gene encodes CDR1 MNHNS and CDR2 SASEGT. The CDR3 coding sequence is TGTGCCAGCAGTGGAGGACGCTACGAGCAGTACTTC. This translates into CASSGGRYEQYF.

This clonotype has just a few counts. The chain couples TRBV7-3 to TRBJ2-3, with D possibly TRBD2 on 6 matching bases. Germline values: CDR1 SGHTA, CDR2 FQGTGA. The CDR3 has 15 residues. Trimming cost V 0 bases and J 0 bases, with 7 bases left between them. CDR3 sequence (DNA): TGTGCCAGCAGCTTAACGGCGGGGAGCACAGATACGCAGTATTTT. Translating it yields CASSLTAGSTDTQYF. Using reference TRBV7-3 and TRBJ2-3 for the parts outside the CDR3, the full variable domain is GAGVSQTPSNKVTEKGKYVELRCDPISGHTALYWYRQSLGQGPEFLIYFQGTGAADDSGLPNDRFFAVRPEGSVSTLKIQRTERGDSAVYLCASSLTAGSTDTQYFGPGTRLTVL.